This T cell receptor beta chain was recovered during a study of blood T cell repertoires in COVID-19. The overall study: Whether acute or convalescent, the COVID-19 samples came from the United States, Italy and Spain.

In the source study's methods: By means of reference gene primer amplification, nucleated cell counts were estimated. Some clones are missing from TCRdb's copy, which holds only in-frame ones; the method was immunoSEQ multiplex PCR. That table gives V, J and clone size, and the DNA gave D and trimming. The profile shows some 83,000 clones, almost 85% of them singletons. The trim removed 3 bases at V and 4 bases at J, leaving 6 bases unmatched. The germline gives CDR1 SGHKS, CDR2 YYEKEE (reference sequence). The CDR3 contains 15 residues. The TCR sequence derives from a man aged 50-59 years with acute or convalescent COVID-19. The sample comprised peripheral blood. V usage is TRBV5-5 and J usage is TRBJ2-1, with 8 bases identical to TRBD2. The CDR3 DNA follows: TGTGCCAGCAGCTCCCGGGAGGGTGGGTACAATGAGCAGTTCTTC. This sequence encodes CASSSREGGYNEQFF. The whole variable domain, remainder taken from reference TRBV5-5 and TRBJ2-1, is DAGVTQSPTHLIKTRGQQVTLRCSPISGHKSVSWYQQVLGQGPQFIFQYYEKEERGRGNFPDRFSARQFPNYSSELNVNALLLGDSALYLCASSSREGGYNEQFFGPGTRLTVL.